Ten or more counts support the clone carrying this TCR beta chain. Looked up from germline, CDR1 is SEHNR and CDR2 is FQNEAQ (reference sequence). Unmatched junction bases numbered 16, after V lost 1 base and J lost 2 bases. The CDR3 loop spans 19 amino acids. The sample comes from a study of T cells in Graves' hyperthyroidism and ophthalmopathy. Amplification of TCR beta CDR3 regions used RNA as the template. The study used the HTBI primer set for a first-round RT-PCR of the TCR CDR3. TCRdb processed the multiplex PCR reads anew with MiXCR; each CDR3 protein has one entry. The table records around 300,000 distinct CDR3 sequences, 10% to 15% of them present only once.

The specimen was blood. The chain couples TRBV7-9 to TRBJ2-7; 8 bases align to TRBD2. This TCR derives from a woman in her 30s with Graves' hyperthyroidism that later progressed to Graves' ophthalmopathy. CDR3 coding DNA: TGTGCCAGCAGCTTAGAGTTGGGTAGCGGGACTAAAGGCCCCTACGAGCAGTACTTC. Its protein is CASSLELGSGTKGPYEQYF.